This TCR beta chain came from a study of identifying expanded T cells in peripheral blood. Details on this clone: The antigen is not known.

Clones were read by immunoSEQ multiplex PCR, and TCRdb kept only the in-frame ones, dropping some. The sample lists approximately 94,000 clones, approximately 88% occurring once. Broader study findings: Differentially abundant clones: around 1.2 between replicates, about 15 at approximately 13 days, 19 to 20 at four.

The V and J ends lost 0 bases and 0 bases, in that order; junction bases with no gene match: 10. This CDR3 has 19 amino acids. The germline gives CDR1 SGHRS, CDR2 YFSETQ. The genes are TRBV5-1 and TRBJ2-1, with TRBD2 identical over 9 bases. The sequence was collected from a person between 18 and 75 years old in good health. Sample: blood. The CDR3 region has the DNA TGCGCCAGCAGCTTGGGGCAAAAGGTAGCGGGGGTCTCCTACAATGAGCAGTTCTTC. Residues: CASSLGQKVAGVSYNEQFF.